What follows are 5 T cell receptor beta chains derived from one specimen sequenced in a study of blood T cell repertoires in COVID-19 (dated by TCRdb to the early 2020s). The library was produced with the immunoSEQ multiplex PCR assay. TCRdb obtained this table from immuneACCESS and retained in-frame rearrangements with V and J assigned. These tables miss some clones; where compared with another copy, unresolved V genes account for less than half of the shortfall, and the remainder is unexplained. The sample data list about 98,000 clones, and about 80% of these were observed just once. In total, the top ten clones hold roughly 24% of the sample. Sample: peripheral blood. The receptors here all came from a man aged 65-85 years with acute or convalescent COVID-19.

V usage is TRBV19 and J usage is TRBJ2-3; 8 positions match TRBD2. Germline V gene data show CDR1 as LNHDA and CDR2 as SQIVND (reference sequence). The CDR3 runs to 18 residues. Trimming cost V 3 bases and J 2 bases; bases outside gene matches: 13. The CDR3 is CASSILRTSGVFTDTQYF. The CDR3 bases are TGTGCCAGTAGTATCCTTCGTACTAGCGGAGTCTTCACAGATACGCAGTATTTT. The full variable domain, rest sourced from reference TRBV19 and TRBJ2-3, is DGGITQSPKYLFRKEGQNVTLSCEQNLNHDAMYWYRQDPGQGLRLIYYSQIVNDFQKGDIAEGYSVSREKKESFPLTVTSAQKNPTAFYLCASSILRTSGVFTDTQYFGPGTRLTVL.

This chain joins TRBV12-3 or TRBV12-4 and TRBJ2-2; no reliable D call. This CDR3 spans 13 amino acids. V lost 4 bases and J lost 7, with 10 bases in between. This CDR3 reads CASSYTYFGELFF. The CDR3 nucleotides are TGTGCCAGCAGTTATACTTATTTCGGGGAGCTGTTTTTT.

The chain links TRBV29-1 to TRBJ1-1; D is perhaps TRBD1 (5 bases). Trimming took off 5 bases at V and 1 base at J, with 11 bases between the two ends. The germline CDR1 and CDR2 sequences are SQVTM and ANQGSEA. The CDR3 totals 13 residues. In DNA form, the CDR3 reads TGCAGCGTTCCGGGACTGTCGAACACTGAAGCTTTCTTT. Its protein is CSVPGLSNTEAFF.

This CDR3 is CASSPHPGETSYGYTF. The CDR3 DNA reads TGTGCCAGCAGCCCCCACCCAGGGGAAACATCCTATGGCTACACCTTC. This chain joins TRBV5-4 and TRBJ1-2, with D possibly TRBD1 on 6 matching bases. This CDR3 comprises 16 residues. V shed 4 bases and J shed 4 bases, with 20 bases lying between them. Germline lookup yields CDR1 SGHNT and CDR2 YYREEE (reference sequence).

This clone was observed a few times. V usage is TRBV9 and J usage is TRBJ1-6; tentatively, D is TRBD1 (6 bases). The CDR3 is 15 amino acids. Looked up from germline, CDR1 is SGDLS and CDR2 is YYNGEE. Trimming pared 3 bases from V and 4 bases from J, leaving 11 bases between. The CDR3, as DNA: TGTGCCAGCAGCGCGGCTGGACAGTATAATTCACCCCTCCACTTT. This codes for CASSAAGQYNSPLHF.